This TCR beta chain emerged from a study of OX40 agonist ivuxolimab in advanced cancers. Looking at the study overall: Ivuxolimab was an agonistic, fully human IgG2 monoclonal antibody directed against OX40 (CD134), a costimulatory receptor. The paper describes the monotherapy dose-escalation part (N = 52 patients) of the phase I trial of ivuxolimab. Intravenous ivuxolimab was administered to patients every 2 weeks at six dose levels: 0.01, 0.1, 0.3, 1.5, 3 and 10 mg/kg. Peripheral TCRbeta sequencing was intended to test whether TCR sequence diversity was altered and clonal T-cell expansion was caused by ivuxolimab. Prior anti-PD-1, anti-PD-L1 or anti-CTLA-4 therapy was permitted, and checkpoint inhibitors had been received by roughly 40% of dose-escalation patients. Of the approximately 54 patients in dose escalation, approximately 20 had hepatocellular carcinoma, some 15 had melanoma, 9 had renal cell carcinoma and 9 had head and neck cancer. Partial responses occurred in three dose-escalation patients: two with cutaneous melanoma and one with hepatocellular carcinoma. The dose-escalation cohort was around 83% male with a mean age of roughly 62 years, ranging from roughly 20 to 80.

The CDR3, from cysteine to phenylalanine, totals 15 residues. Just the 45-base CDR3 DNA is kept, in frame starting at base 1. Based on the germline V gene (reference sequence), the CDR1 and CDR2 sequences are MNHNY and SVGAGI. From V the trimming removes 5 bases and from J it removes 3 bases, while the gene matches leave 9 bases of the junction unaccounted for. Concerning this clone: It has no known antigen specificity. Base qualities are not at hand, and no much larger clone is one base apart.

General study outcomes and caveats: The antigen specificity of the clonally expanded peripheral T cells was not determined. On average, CD8+ T cells showed more expanded clones than CD4+ T cells after ivuxolimab. At doses from 0.1 to 3.0 mg/kg, clonal expansion was seen in both CD4+ and CD8+ blood T cells between baseline and week 6. In partial responders in the 0.1-3.0 mg/kg groups, normalized peripheral clonal expansion was found to be among the lowest, especially among CD8+ T cells. Low levels of normalized T-cell clonal expansion were also seen in some nonresponding patients.

The trial excluded patients who had a history of autoimmune disease or were on systemic immunosuppression. In every dose cohort, peripheral blood was drawn for TCR sequencing at baseline, cycle 4 day 1, and cycle 7 day 1. Samples came from an open-label, multicenter, first-in-human phase I dose-escalation trial of ivuxolimab. Adults with locally advanced or metastatic head and neck squamous cell, hepatocellular, melanoma or renal cell carcinoma were enrolled in the trial. Before TCR sequencing, CD4+ T cells and CD8+ T cells from peripheral blood were sorted into separate populations. To sequence the TCRbeta CDR3 region, genomic DNA was isolated from the sorted cells. The immunoSEQ Assay was used for sequencing of TCRbeta CDR3 regions. TCRdb took this table from immuneACCESS and kept in-frame rearrangements with V and J called. Such tables lack part of the clones; where checked against another copy, unresolved V genes explain under half of the gap, and the rest is unexplained. The sample profile shows about 71,000 clones; about 90% of them were found once. The ten largest account for roughly 15% of the sample.

The material sequenced was CD4+ or CD8+ T cells sorted from blood, taken in a trial of the OX40 agonist ivuxolimab. The chain employs TRBV6-6 and TRBJ2-7; 8 junctional bases match TRBD1. The sequence was obtained from an adult with an advanced solid tumor such as melanoma, head and neck, liver or kidney cancer. The CDR3 here reads CASSKRQGIFYEQYF. The nucleotides read TGTGCCAGCAGTAAACGACAGGGGATCTTCTACGAGCAGTACTTC.